Listed below are T cell receptor beta chains from one sample, sequenced in a study of blood T cell repertoires in COVID-19. Libraries were prepared by immunoSEQ multiplex PCR; TCRdb keeps only in-frame clonotypes and omits some of them. The repertoire includes around 210,000 clones, approximately 87% of them detected once, and approximately 0.75% sits in the top ten. Sample: peripheral blood. The receptor set was obtained from a woman aged 70-85 years with acute or convalescent COVID-19. Each CDR3 is given with its conserved first and last residue. A D gene is named only where the DNA matches it firmly. Not every row has a clone size; where given, it reads once, few, many or a size class.

CDR3aa: CASSPPVTYEQYF
CDR3nt: TGTGCCAGCTCACCGCCGGTAACCTACGAGCAGTACTTC
j_gene: TRBJ2-7
d_gene: .
v_gene: TRBV18
abundance: .

CDR3aa: CASSYSRYYGYTF
CDR3nt: TGTGCCAGCAGTTACTCCAGGTACTATGGCTACACCTTC
j_gene: TRBJ1-2
d_gene: .
v_gene: TRBV6-5
abundance: .

CDR3aa: CASRKRTSGGQETQYF
CDR3nt: TGTGCCAGCAGGAAACGGACTAGCGGGGGGCAAGAGACCCAGTACTTC
j_gene: TRBJ2-5
d_gene: TRBD2
v_gene: TRBV7-6
abundance: .

CDR3aa: CASSPPGQGEHGYTF
CDR3nt: TGTGCCAGCTCACCACCGGGACAGGGTGAACATGGCTACACCTTC
j_gene: TRBJ1-2
d_gene: TRBD1
v_gene: TRBV18
abundance: few

CDR3aa: CASRPQGNPYNEQFF
CDR3nt: TGTGCCAGCAGGCCCCAGGGCAATCCCTACAATGAGCAGTTCTTC
j_gene: TRBJ2-1
d_gene: .
v_gene: TRBV28
abundance: .

CDR3aa: CASSLGFSSSYNEQFF
CDR3nt: TGTGCCAGCAGCTTGGGCTTCTCGAGCTCCTACAATGAGCAGTTCTTC
j_gene: TRBJ2-1
d_gene: .
v_gene: TRBV5-4
abundance: .

CDR3aa: CASSFSAGQETQYF
CDR3nt: TGTGCCAGCAGCTTCTCAGCGGGGCAAGAGACCCAGTACTTC
j_gene: TRBJ2-5
d_gene: TRBD2
v_gene: TRBV7-2
abundance: .

CDR3aa: CASVGGGRYEQYF
CDR3nt: TGTGCCAGCGTTGGAGGGGGCAGATACGAGCAGTACTTC
j_gene: TRBJ2-7
d_gene: .
v_gene: TRBV28
abundance: .

CDR3aa: CASSSTGAVVDEQFF
CDR3nt: TGCGCCAGCAGCTCCACAGGGGCGGTGGTCGATGAGCAGTTCTTC
j_gene: TRBJ2-1
d_gene: TRBD1
v_gene: TRBV5-1
abundance: .

CDR3aa: CASSLARSTEAFF
CDR3nt: TGTGCCAGCAGCTTAGCGCGGAGCACTGAAGCTTTCTTT
j_gene: TRBJ1-1
d_gene: .
v_gene: TRBV11-2
abundance: .

CDR3aa: CASSSGTVATNEKLFF
CDR3nt: TGCGCCAGCAGCTCCGGGACTGTTGCAACTAATGAAAAACTGTTTTTT
j_gene: TRBJ1-4
d_gene: .
v_gene: TRBV5-1
abundance: .

CDR3aa: CASSLTGDEGEQYF
CDR3nt: TGTGCCAGCAGCTTAACGGGGGATGAGGGCGAGCAGTACTTC
j_gene: TRBJ2-7
d_gene: .
v_gene: TRBV7-9
abundance: .

CDR3aa: CASSGTGVQPQHF
CDR3nt: TGTGCCAGCAGTGGGACAGGGGTTCAGCCCCAGCATTTT
j_gene: TRBJ1-5
d_gene: TRBD1
v_gene: TRBV25-1
abundance: .

CDR3aa: CASSLYTDTQYF
CDR3nt: TGTGCCAGCAGTTTGTACACAGATACGCAGTATTTT
j_gene: TRBJ2-3
d_gene: .
v_gene: TRBV28
abundance: .

CDR3aa: CASRPGTVWYNEQFF
CDR3nt: TGTGCCAGCAGGCCTGGGACAGTATGGTACAATGAGCAGTTCTTC
j_gene: TRBJ2-1
d_gene: TRBD1
v_gene: TRBV28
abundance: .

CDR3aa: CASSPLLGGPDTQYF
CDR3nt: TGTGCCAGCTCTCCTCTTCTGGGGGGACCAGATACGCAGTATTTT
j_gene: TRBJ2-3
d_gene: .
v_gene: TRBV18
abundance: few

CDR3aa: CASSLVSSTEAFF
CDR3nt: TGTGCCAGCAGCTTAGTTTCCTCCACTGAAGCTTTCTTT
j_gene: TRBJ1-1
d_gene: .
v_gene: TRBV7-2
abundance: .

CDR3aa: CSAGRGAGGPNEQFF
CDR3nt: TGCAGCGCCGGAAGGGGGGCGGGAGGGCCCAATGAGCAGTTCTTC
j_gene: TRBJ2-1
d_gene: TRBD2
v_gene: TRBV29-1
abundance: .

CDR3aa: CASSLGAAINYGYTF
CDR3nt: TGTGCCAGCAGCTTGGGGGCAGCTATTAACTATGGCTACACCTTC
j_gene: TRBJ1-2
d_gene: .
v_gene: TRBV5-4
abundance: .

CDR3aa: CASSESGTGNEKLFF
CDR3nt: TGTGCCAGCAGTGAGTCCGGGACAGGGAATGAAAAACTGTTTTTT
j_gene: TRBJ1-4
d_gene: TRBD1
v_gene: TRBV2
abundance: .

CDR3aa: CASRRGQGAYNEQFF
CDR3nt: TGCGCCAGCAGACGAGGACAGGGGGCCTACAATGAGCAGTTCTTC
j_gene: TRBJ2-1
d_gene: TRBD1
v_gene: TRBV5-1
abundance: .

CDR3aa: CASSLTGGRGAFF
CDR3nt: TGTGCCAGCAGCTTAACCGGGGGACGGGGAGCTTTCTTT
j_gene: TRBJ1-1
d_gene: .
v_gene: TRBV7-9
abundance: .

CDR3aa: CASSPMTEYGYTF
CDR3nt: TGTGCCAGCAGCCCGATGACAGAATATGGCTACACCTTC
j_gene: TRBJ1-2
d_gene: .
v_gene: TRBV4-2
abundance: .

CDR3aa: CASSPPGGGNEQFF
CDR3nt: TGTGCCAGCAGCCCTCCTGGAGGAGGTAATGAGCAGTTCTTC
j_gene: TRBJ2-1
d_gene: .
v_gene: TRBV28
abundance: .

CDR3aa: CASSLTASGNTIYF
CDR3nt: TGTGCCAGCAGCTTGACAGCATCTGGAAACACCATATATTTT
j_gene: TRBJ1-3
d_gene: .
v_gene: TRBV5-4
abundance: .

CDR3aa: CASSERGLSRGRNTEAFF
CDR3nt: TGTGCCAGCAGCGAGAGGGGACTCTCCCGGGGTAGGAACACTGAAGCTTTCTTT
j_gene: TRBJ1-1
d_gene: .
v_gene: TRBV5-6
abundance: .

CDR3aa: CASRKTDRWITEAFF
CDR3nt: TGTGCCAGTAGAAAGACGGACAGGTGGATCACTGAAGCTTTCTTT
j_gene: TRBJ1-1
d_gene: TRBD1
v_gene: TRBV19
abundance: few

CDR3aa: CASGPSGGGPQHF
CDR3nt: TGTGCTAGTGGTCCAAGTGGGGGAGGACCCCAGCATTTT
j_gene: TRBJ1-5
d_gene: .
v_gene: TRBV12-5
abundance: .

CDR3aa: CATSAGDTQYF
CDR3nt: TGTGCCACCAGTGCAGGAGATACGCAGTATTTT
j_gene: TRBJ2-3
d_gene: .
v_gene: TRBV24-1
abundance: .

CDR3aa: CASSLAGDRTEAFF
CDR3nt: TGCGCCAGCAGCTTGGCCGGGGACAGGACTGAAGCTTTCTTT
j_gene: TRBJ1-1
d_gene: TRBD1
v_gene: TRBV5-1
abundance: .

CDR3aa: CATQRGDGNEQFF
CDR3nt: TGTGCCACCCAGCGGGGGGACGGCAATGAGCAGTTCTTC
j_gene: TRBJ2-1
d_gene: TRBD2
v_gene: TRBV28
abundance: .

CDR3aa: CSVEAGSDTQYF
CDR3nt: TGCAGCGTTGAAGCGGGTTCGGATACGCAGTATTTT
j_gene: TRBJ2-3
d_gene: .
v_gene: TRBV29-1
abundance: .

CDR3aa: CASAAGIYNEQFF
CDR3nt: TGTGCCAGCGCGGCGGGGATCTACAATGAGCAGTTCTTC
j_gene: TRBJ2-1
d_gene: .
v_gene: TRBV28
abundance: .

CDR3aa: CASSLSRGRGPSYEQYF
CDR3nt: TGTGCCAGCAGCTTGTCACGGGGGCGGGGGCCCTCCTACGAGCAGTACTTC
j_gene: TRBJ2-7
d_gene: .
v_gene: TRBV7-8
abundance: .

CDR3aa: CASSVAPSGTSYNEQFF
CDR3nt: TGTGCCAGCAGCGTAGCCCCCAGCGGGACCTCCTACAATGAGCAGTTCTTC
j_gene: TRBJ2-1
d_gene: TRBD2
v_gene: TRBV9
abundance: once

CDR3aa: CASSPGQGYGRETQYF
CDR3nt: TGTGCCAGCAGTCCGGGACAGGGATATGGAAGAGAGACCCAGTACTTC
j_gene: TRBJ2-5
d_gene: TRBD1
v_gene: TRBV25-1
abundance: .

CDR3aa: CASSSSGGSGNTIYF
CDR3nt: .
j_gene: TRBJ1-3
d_gene: .
v_gene: TRBV6-5
abundance: .

CDR3aa: CASSQKRGVAETQYF
CDR3nt: TGTGCCAGCAGCCAGAAGCGGGGGGTGGCGGAGACCCAGTACTTC
j_gene: TRBJ2-5
d_gene: TRBD2
v_gene: TRBV3-1/TRBV3-2
abundance: .

CDR3aa: CASSRAGGDLTDTQYF
CDR3nt: TGTGCTTCTTCTCGGGCGGGAGGGGATCTCACAGATACGCAGTATTTT
j_gene: TRBJ2-3
d_gene: TRBD2
v_gene: TRBV28
abundance: .

CDR3aa: CASMPEASVGAPNEKLFF
CDR3nt: TGTGCCAGCATGCCCGAGGCGAGCGTTGGGGCCCCTAATGAAAAACTGTTTTTT
j_gene: TRBJ1-4
d_gene: .
v_gene: TRBV25-1
abundance: .

CDR3aa: CASSLGDRAKIYGYTF
CDR3nt: TGTGCCAGCAGCTTGGGGGACAGGGCTAAGATCTATGGCTACACCTTC
j_gene: TRBJ1-2
d_gene: TRBD1
v_gene: TRBV5-4
abundance: .

CDR3aa: CASSPLGGETQYF
CDR3nt: TGTGCCAGCAGCCCCCTAGGGGGAGAGACCCAGTACTTC
j_gene: TRBJ2-5
d_gene: .
v_gene: TRBV12-3/TRBV12-4
abundance: .

CDR3aa: CASSQLARGGQETQYF
CDR3nt: TGTGCCAGCAGCCAATTAGCAAGGGGAGGCCAAGAGACCCAGTACTTC
j_gene: TRBJ2-5
d_gene: .
v_gene: TRBV3-1/TRBV3-2
abundance: .

CDR3aa: CASSLEWQGIYEQYF
CDR3nt: TGTGCCAGCAGCTTGGAGTGGCAGGGGATCTACGAGCAGTACTTC
j_gene: TRBJ2-7
d_gene: .
v_gene: TRBV5-5
abundance: .

CDR3aa: CASSYTGSDTQYF
CDR3nt: TGTGCCAGCAGTTATACAGGGTCAGATACGCAGTATTTT
j_gene: TRBJ2-3
d_gene: .
v_gene: TRBV6-5
abundance: .